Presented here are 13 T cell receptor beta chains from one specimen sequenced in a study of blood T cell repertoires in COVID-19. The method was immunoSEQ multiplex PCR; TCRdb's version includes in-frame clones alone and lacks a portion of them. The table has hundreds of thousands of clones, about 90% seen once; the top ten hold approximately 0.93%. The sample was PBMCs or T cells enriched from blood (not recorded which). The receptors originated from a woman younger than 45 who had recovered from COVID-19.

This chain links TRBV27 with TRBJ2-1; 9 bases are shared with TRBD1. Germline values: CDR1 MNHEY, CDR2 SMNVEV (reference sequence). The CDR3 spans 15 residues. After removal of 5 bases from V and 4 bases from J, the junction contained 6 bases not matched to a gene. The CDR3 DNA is TGTGCCAGCAGTCCGACAGGGGGGAGATACAATGAGCAGTTCTTC. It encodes CASSPTGGRYNEQFF.

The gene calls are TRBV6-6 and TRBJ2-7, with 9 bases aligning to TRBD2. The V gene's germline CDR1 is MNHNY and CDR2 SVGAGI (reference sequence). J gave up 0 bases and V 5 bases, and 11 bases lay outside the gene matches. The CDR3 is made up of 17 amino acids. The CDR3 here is CASSPPRRGGLSYEQYF. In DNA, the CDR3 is TGTGCCAGCAGTCCCCCTCGGCGGGGGGGCCTCTCCTACGAGCAGTACTTC.

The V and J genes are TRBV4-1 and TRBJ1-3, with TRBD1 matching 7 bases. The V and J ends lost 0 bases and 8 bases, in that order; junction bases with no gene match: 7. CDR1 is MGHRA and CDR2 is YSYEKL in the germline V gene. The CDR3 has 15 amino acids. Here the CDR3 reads CASSQDGTARDTIYF. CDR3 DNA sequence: TGCGCCAGCAGCCAAGACGGGACAGCTAGAGACACCATATATTTT.

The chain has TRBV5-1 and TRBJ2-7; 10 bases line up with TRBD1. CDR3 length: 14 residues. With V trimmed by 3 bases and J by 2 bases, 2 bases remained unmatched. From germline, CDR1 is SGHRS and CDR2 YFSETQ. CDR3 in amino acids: CASSSGTGAYEQYF. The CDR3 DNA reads TGCGCCAGCAGCTCCGGGACAGGGGCCTACGAGCAGTACTTC.

CDR3 sequence (DNA): TGTGCCACGGGCAGGGCTGGAGGCTACACCTTC. This encodes CATGRAGGYTF. The chain links TRBV12-3 or TRBV12-4 to TRBJ1-2; weak D call: TRBD1 (5 bases). The CDR3 totals 11 residues. Trimming stripped 10 bases from V and 8 bases from J, with 14 bases between.

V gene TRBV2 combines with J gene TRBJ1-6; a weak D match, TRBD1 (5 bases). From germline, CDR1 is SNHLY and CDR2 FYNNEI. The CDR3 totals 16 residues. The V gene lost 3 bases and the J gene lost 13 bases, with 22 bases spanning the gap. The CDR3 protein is CASSDPRKGALSPLHF. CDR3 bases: TGTGCCAGCAGTGATCCGAGAAAAGGGGCCCTATCCCCCCTCCACTTT.

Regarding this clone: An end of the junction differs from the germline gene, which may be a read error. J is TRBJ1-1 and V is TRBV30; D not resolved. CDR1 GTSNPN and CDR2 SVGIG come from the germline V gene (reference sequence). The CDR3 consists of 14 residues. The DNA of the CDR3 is TGTGCCTGGAGTGCCCTCCGCGAGAACGCTGAAGCTTTCTTT. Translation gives CAWSALRENAEAFF. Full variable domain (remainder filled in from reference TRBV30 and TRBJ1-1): SQTIHQWPATLVQPVGSPLSLECTVEGTSNPNLYWYRQAAGRGLQLLFYSVGIGQISSEVPQNLSASRPQDRQFILSSKKLLLSDSGFYLCAWSALRENAEAFFGQGTRLTVV.

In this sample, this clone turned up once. The CDR3 region has the DNA TGTGCCAGCACCCCCGGAGGCGGTTACGAGCAGTACTTC. Residues: CASTPGGGYEQYF. The V and J genes are TRBV28 and TRBJ2-7, with a possible D match to TRBD2 (5 bases). Germline V lookup: CDR1 MDHEN, CDR2 SYDVKM. V was cut by 7 bases and J by 4 bases, with 14 bases left in between. There are 13 residues in the CDR3.

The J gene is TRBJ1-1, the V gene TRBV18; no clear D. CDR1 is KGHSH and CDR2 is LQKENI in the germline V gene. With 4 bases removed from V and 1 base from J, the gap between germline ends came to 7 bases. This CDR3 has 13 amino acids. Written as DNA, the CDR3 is TGTGCCAGCTCACTAACAAAGAACACTGAAGCTTTCTTT. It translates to CASSLTKNTEAFF.

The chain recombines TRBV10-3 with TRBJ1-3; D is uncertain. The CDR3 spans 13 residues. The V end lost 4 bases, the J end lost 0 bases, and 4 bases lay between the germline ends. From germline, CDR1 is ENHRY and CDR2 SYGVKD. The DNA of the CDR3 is TGTGCCATCAGTGGGAGCTCTGGAAACACCATATATTTT. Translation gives CAISGSSGNTIYF.

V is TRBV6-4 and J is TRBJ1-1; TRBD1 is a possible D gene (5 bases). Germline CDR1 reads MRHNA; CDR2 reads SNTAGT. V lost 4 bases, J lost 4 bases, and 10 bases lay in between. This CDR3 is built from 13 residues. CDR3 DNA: TGTGCCAGCAGTGTACAGGCCGGCACTGAAGCTTTCTTT. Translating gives CASSVQAGTEAFF.

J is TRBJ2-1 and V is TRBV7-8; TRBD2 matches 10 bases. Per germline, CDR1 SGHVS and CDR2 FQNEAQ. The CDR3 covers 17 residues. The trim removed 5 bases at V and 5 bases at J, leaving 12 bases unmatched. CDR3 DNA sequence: TGTGCCAGCAGCGGCCCCCGAGCGGGGGGGCACAACAATGAGCAGTTCTTC. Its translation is CASSGPRAGGHNNEQFF.

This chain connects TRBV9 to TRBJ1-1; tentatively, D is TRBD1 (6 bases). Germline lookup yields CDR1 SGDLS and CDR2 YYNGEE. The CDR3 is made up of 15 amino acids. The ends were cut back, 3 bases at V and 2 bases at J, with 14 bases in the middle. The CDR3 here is CASSGAGTLNTEAFF. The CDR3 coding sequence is TGTGCCAGCAGCGGGGCCGGGACACTTAACACTGAAGCTTTCTTT.